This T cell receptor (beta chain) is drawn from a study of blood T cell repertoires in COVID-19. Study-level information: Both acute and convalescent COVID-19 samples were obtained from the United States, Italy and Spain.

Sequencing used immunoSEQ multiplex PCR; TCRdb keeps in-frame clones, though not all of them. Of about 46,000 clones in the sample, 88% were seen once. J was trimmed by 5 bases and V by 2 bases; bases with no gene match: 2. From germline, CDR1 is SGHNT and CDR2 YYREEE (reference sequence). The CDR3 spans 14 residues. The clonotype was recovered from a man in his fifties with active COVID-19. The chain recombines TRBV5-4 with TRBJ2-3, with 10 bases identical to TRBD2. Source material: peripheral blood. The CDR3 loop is CASSFRTSGDTQYF. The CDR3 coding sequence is TGTGCCAGCAGCTTCAGGACTAGCGGAGATACGCAGTATTTT.